The 17 T cell receptor beta chains given below trace back to one sample, sequenced in a study of lymphopenia after photon versus proton radiotherapy. Measured with immunoSEQ multiplex PCR; TCRdb has only the in-frame clones, and not every one. In the table there are about 58,000 clones, roughly 83% of which are singletons. The sequenced sample was peripheral blood, obtained from a patient treated with proton-based radiotherapy. The receptors originated from a man in his 60s with pancreatic cancer.

The chain recombines TRBV6-5 with TRBJ1-1; D is undetermined. CDR3 length equals 13 residues. V lost 2 bases to trimming and J lost 4 bases, with 8 bases between them. Per the germline V gene, CDR1 is MNHEY and CDR2 is SVGAGI. The CDR3 loop reads CASSYGQITEAFF. CDR3 nucleotides: TGTGCCAGCAGTTACGGGCAGATCACTGAAGCTTTCTTT.

The chain combines TRBV7-2 with TRBJ2-2; D possibly corresponds to TRBD2 (5 bases). CDR3 length equals 14 residues. CDR1 is SGHTA, CDR2 FQGNSA, per germline. The V end was cut by 5 bases, the J end by 1 base, with 8 bases between. The CDR3 is CASSPAGNTGELFF. The CDR3 bases are TGTGCCAGCAGCCCGGCGGGGAACACCGGGGAGCTGTTTTTT.

V gene TRBV30 combines with J gene TRBJ2-2; D possibly uses TRBD1 or TRBD2 (6 bases each). V gave up 0 bases and J gave up 0 bases, with 14 bases separating them. The germline V gene encodes CDR1 GTSNPN and CDR2 SVGIG (reference sequence). The CDR3 consists of 17 residues. CDR3 coding DNA: TGTGCCTGGAGTGTACGCGGAGGGGGATCGAACACCGGGGAGCTGTTTTTT. Protein: CAWSVRGGGSNTGELFF.

This rearrangement joins TRBV7-9 to TRBJ2-3; 8 bases are a match to TRBD2. Per germline, CDR1 SEHNR and CDR2 FQNEAQ (reference sequence). V shed 4 bases and J 3 bases; nucleotides not matched to a gene: 6. The CDR3 has 15 amino acids. The CDR3 sequence is CASSSLPSGTDTQYF. Written as DNA, the CDR3 is TGTGCCAGCAGCTCACTGCCTAGCGGGACAGATACGCAGTATTTT.

The chain joins TRBV27 to TRBJ2-5; 7 bases line up with TRBD1. Germline CDR1 reads MNHEY; CDR2 reads SMNVEV (reference sequence). The junction had 9 bases not matched to a gene; V was cut back by 4 bases and J by 7 bases. CDR3 length equals 14 residues. This chain's CDR3 is CASSSTGLIGTQYF. The CDR3 nucleotides are TGTGCCAGCAGTTCGACAGGGCTAATAGGGACCCAGTACTTC.

The table lists this clone with a count of one. CDR3 loop: CASSSKAQSEQYF. CDR3 DNA sequence: TGTGCCAGCAGTTCTAAGGCTCAGAGCGAGCAGTACTTC. The genes are TRBV27 and TRBJ2-7; D uncertain. The V end lost 4 bases, the J end lost 6 bases, and 13 bases lay between the germline ends. CDR3 length equals 13 residues. Per the germline V gene, CDR1 is MNHEY and CDR2 is SMNVEV (reference sequence).

This sequence joins TRBV5-6 and TRBJ2-6; the D is unclear. CDR3 size: 16 residues. Between the trimmed V and J ends, which lost 1 base and 2 bases, there was a span of 10 bases. Germline V gene lookup returns CDR1 SGHDT and CDR2 YYEEEE. CDR3 sequence (DNA): TGTGCCAGCAGCTTGTTGGATTTCACTGGGGCCAACGTCCTGACTTTC. It codes for CASSLLDFTGANVLTF. The whole variable domain, remainder taken from reference TRBV5-6 and TRBJ2-6, is DAGVTQSPTHLIKTRGQQVTLRCSPKSGHDTVSWYQQALGQGPQFIFQYYEEEERQRGNFPDRFSGHQFPNYSSELNVNALLLGDSALYLCASSLLDFTGANVLTFGAGSRLTVL.

The gene calls are TRBV6-6 and TRBJ1-2, with TRBD1 matching over 8 bases. Germline V gene data show CDR1 as MNHNY and CDR2 as SVGAGI (reference sequence). J was trimmed by 2 bases and V by 5 bases; bases with no gene match: 7. The CDR3 runs to 15 residues. The CDR3 nucleotides read TGTGCCAGCAGTCACAATAACAGGGGGAACTATGGCTACACCTTC. Protein product: CASSHNNRGNYGYTF.

The chain uses TRBV7-8 and TRBJ1-3; 9 nucleotides line up with TRBD1. After removal of 0 bases from V and 2 bases from J, the junction contained 2 bases not matched to a gene. The CDR3 is 16 residues long. CDR1 is SGHVS and CDR2 is FQNEAQ in the germline V gene. The CDR3 is CASSLAGTGTGNTIYF. The CDR3 DNA is TGTGCCAGCAGCTTAGCCGGGACAGGGACTGGAAACACCATATATTTT.

V and J are TRBV19 and TRBJ1-6; no firm D call. This CDR3 has 14 amino acids. Germline values: CDR1 LNHDA, CDR2 SQIVND (reference sequence). Trimming pared 10 bases from V and 1 base from J, leaving 11 bases between. The chain's CDR3 is CATGEVSYNSPLHF. The CDR3 DNA reads TGTGCCACAGGAGAGGTATCCTATAATTCACCCCTCCACTTT.

The sample holds one count of this clone. The chain uses TRBV5-3 and TRBJ2-1, with D tentatively TRBD2 (5 bases). TRBV5-3 is reported as an ORF; its role is uncertain. This CDR3 is built from 13 residues. Trimming stripped 2 bases from V and 8 bases from J, with 11 bases between. CDR3 sequence reads: CARSLFGNDEQFF. The CDR3 bases are TGTGCCAGAAGCTTATTCGGGAACGATGAGCAGTTCTTC.

V is TRBV5-1 and J is TRBJ1-1; 11 bases match TRBD1. V trimming: 7 bases; J trimming: 0 bases; junction bases outside the gene matches: 11. This CDR3 has 17 residues. Per the germline V gene, CDR1 is SGHRS and CDR2 is YFSETQ. CDR3 in DNA: TGCGCCAGCCAACTCCATGGACAGGGGGCTATGAACACTGAAGCTTTCTTT. Encoded protein: CASQLHGQGAMNTEAFF.

This rearrangement joins TRBV6-5 to TRBJ1-1, with D possibly TRBD1 on 5 matching bases. Germline V gene sequence: CDR1 MNHEY, CDR2 SVGAGI. V lost 7 bases, J lost 4 bases, and 19 bases lay in between. CDR3 length: 15 amino acids. The CDR3 DNA follows: TGTGCCAGCAAACTAATGGGGCCCCAGGGCACTGAAGCTTTCTTT. Its protein product is CASKLMGPQGTEAFF.

The chain joins TRBV6-6 to TRBJ2-7; perhaps TRBD1 as D (6 bases). This CDR3 spans 14 amino acids. Trimming left V 6 bases short and J 2 bases short, with 14 bases between. Germline CDR1 is MNHNY and CDR2 is SVGAGI (reference sequence). The CDR3 DNA follows: TGTGCCAGCAGCCCCCAAACAGGGACCTACGAGCAGTACTTC. Translated, it gives CASSPQTGTYEQYF.

The chain joins TRBV29-1 to TRBJ2-3; 9 bases match TRBD2. The V gene end was trimmed by 4 bases and the J gene end by 6 bases; junction bases not matched to a gene: 8. The germline CDR1 and CDR2 sequences are SQVTM and ANQGSEA. CDR3 size: 14 residues. CDR3: CSVVGGRAPDTQYF. CDR3 in DNA: TGCAGCGTTGTCGGCGGGAGGGCTCCCGATACGCAGTATTTT.

The CDR3 reads CASSPLTGTTIEQFF. CDR3 sequence (DNA): TGCGCCAGCAGCCCGCTTACCGGGACTACCATCGAGCAGTTCTTC. This sequence joins TRBV5-1 and TRBJ2-1, with TRBD2 matching over 7 bases. The CDR3 contains 15 residues. Germline assignment: CDR1 SGHRS and CDR2 YFSETQ. Trimming cost V 4 bases and J 10 bases; bases outside gene matches: 14.

J is TRBJ2-1 and V is TRBV27; tentatively, D is TRBD2 (6 bases). CDR1 is MNHEY, CDR2 SMNVEV, per germline (reference sequence). V was pared by 6 bases and J by 7 bases, with 16 bases between. CDR3 length: 14 residues. The CDR3 region is CASRSGVRGNEQFF. As DNA, the CDR3 is TGTGCCAGCAGGTCTGGGGTTCGGGGGAATGAGCAGTTCTTC.